One and the same sample provided the 24 T cell receptor beta chains below, sequenced in a study of Graves' ophthalmopathy and Graves' hyperthyroidism. The TCR beta CDR3 regions underwent amplification from RNA transcripts. First-round RT-PCR relied on HTBI primers, and a second-round multiplex PCR came next. TCRdb re-called the multiplex PCR reads with MiXCR, one entry per CDR3 protein. The sample consists of hundreds of thousands of distinct CDR3 sequences, roughly 39% of them appearing once. Sequencing was done on a sample of peripheral blood. The receptors were sampled from an adult man with Graves' ophthalmopathy.

In its sample, this clonotype was seen many times. The V call is TRBV19, the J call TRBJ2-5; 9 nucleotides align to TRBD1. CDR1 is LNHDA and CDR2 is SQIVND in the germline V gene (reference sequence). The CDR3 is 15 amino acids. The trim removed 5 bases at V and 3 bases at J, leaving 7 bases unmatched. The CDR3 loop reads CASSVGQGREETQYF. Written as DNA, the CDR3 is TGTGCCAGTAGTGTTGGACAGGGGAGGGAAGAGACCCAGTACTTC. Filled out from reference TRBV19 and TRBJ2-5, the complete variable domain reads DGGITQSPKYLFRKEGQNVTLSCEQNLNHDAMYWYRQDPGQGLRLIYYSQIVNDFQKGDIAEGYSVSREKKESFPLTVTSAQKNPTAFYLCASSVGQGREETQYFGPGTRLLVL.

This clonotype showed up just once. One junction end does not reproduce the germline sequence, and a read error may be involved. V and J are TRBV15 and TRBJ1-4; D uncertain. Near its end, the DNA agrees better with TRBJ2-2, so the J call may be wrong. CDR1 and CDR2 (germline): LNHNV, YYDKDF (reference sequence). The CDR3 sequence is 17 residues long. CDR3 nucleotide sequence: TGTGCCAGCAGCCAAGGGTTGGGCAGGATAATCTCCGGGGAGCTGTTTTTT. It encodes CASSQGLGRIISGELFF.

This chain links TRBV2 with TRBJ1-2; 10 bases are a match to TRBD1. The germline V gene has CDR1 SNHLY and CDR2 FYNNEI. The CDR3 sequence is 11 residues long. Germline trimming cut 5 bases from V and 12 bases from J; bases unmatched to any gene: 3. CDR3 bases: TGTGCCAGCAGTTGGGACAGGGGCAACACCTTC. Translated: CASSWDRGNTF.

Notes on this clonotype: Relative to the germline gene, one junction end is altered; a read error may explain this. The chain recombines TRBV15 with TRBJ2-6, with TRBD1 matching over 8 bases. The CDR3 runs to 15 residues. Germline V gene sequence: CDR1 LNHNV, CDR2 YYDKDF (reference sequence). The CDR3 nucleotides are TGTGCCACCAGCACTCCAGGGGGCCGACGAGACACTGAAGCTTTC. Its translation: CATSTPGGRRDTEAF.

The V and J genes are TRBV7-2 and TRBJ2-5; no clear D gene. The CDR3 runs to 16 residues. Trimming cost V 1 base and J 13 bases, with 25 bases left between them. CDR1 and CDR2 from the germline V gene are SGHTA and FQGNSA. CDR3 residues: CASSLVAGVTAGFRYF. In DNA, the CDR3 is TGTGCCAGCAGCTTAGTGGCCGGAGTGACCGCTGGGTTCCGGTACTTC.

This clonotype was seen more than once but under ten times. This chain connects TRBV27 to TRBJ2-5, with TRBD2 matching 7 bases. The CDR3 runs 15 residues. Trimming cost V 2 bases and J 4 bases; bases outside gene matches: 7. CDR1 and CDR2 (germline): MNHEY, SMNVEV (reference sequence). The CDR3 loop is CASSLGGTGGETQYF. CDR3 coding DNA: TGTGCCAGCAGTTTAGGTGGTACGGGGGGAGAGACCCAGTACTTC.

In its sample, this clonotype was seen many times. The chain recombines TRBV5-1 with TRBJ2-5; TRBD2 might be the D (5 bases). Trimming pared 9 bases from V and 1 base from J, leaving 16 bases between. The CDR3 covers 14 residues. Per germline, CDR1 SGHRS and CDR2 YFSETQ. The CDR3 sequence is CATQRWGVQETQYF. For the CDR3, the DNA is TGCGCCACACAAAGGTGGGGAGTCCAAGAGACCCAGTACTTC.

This chain links TRBV10-3 with TRBJ1-6, with TRBD1 matching over 10 bases. Germline CDR1 is ENHRY and CDR2 is SYGVKD. There are 16 residues in the CDR3. The J segment lost 5 bases and the V segment lost 10 bases, leaving 11 bases of the junction unmatched. CDR3 in amino acids: CASSQRQGANNSPLHF. In DNA form, the CDR3 reads TGTGCCAGCAGCCAGAGACAGGGGGCGAATAATTCACCCCTCCACTTT.

Worth noting for this clonotype: A much larger clone is a single base away; this may be a read error. The chain is built from TRBV12-3 or TRBV12-4 and TRBJ1-2, with TRBD1 matching 10 bases. The CDR3 sequence is 15 residues long. DNA for the CDR3: TGTGCCAGCAGTCCAGGGACAGGGGCTGTACAAGGCTACGCCTTC. This encodes CASSPGTGAVQGYAF.

This clonotype has only a few counts. The chain employs TRBV7-2 and TRBJ2-2; 9 nucleotides match TRBD2. Germline V gene sequence: CDR1 SGHTA, CDR2 FQGNSA. J gave up 3 bases and V 7 bases, and 6 bases lay outside the gene matches. The CDR3 length is 15 residues. The CDR3: CASTLTSGHTGELFF. The CDR3 nucleotides read TGTGCCAGCACCCTGACTAGCGGTCACACCGGGGAGCTGTTTTTT.

The V call is TRBV4-1, the J call TRBJ1-1, with 7 nucleotides matching TRBD1. The germline V gene has CDR1 MGHRA and CDR2 YSYEKL. This CDR3 has 15 amino acids. V trimming: 2 bases; J trimming: 7 bases; junction bases outside the gene matches: 10. The CDR3, as DNA: TGCGCCAGCAGCCAACTGGTGGCAGGGGGGGGTGAAGCTTTCTTT. Its translation is CASSQLVAGGGEAFF.

This clonotype was counted at least ten times. J is TRBJ2-5 and V is TRBV20-1; 10 positions match TRBD2. The length of the CDR3 is 15 residues. The germline gives CDR1 DFQATT, CDR2 SNEGSKA (reference sequence). V gave up 2 bases and J gave up 1 base; unmatched junction bases: 4. CDR3 nucleotides: TGCAGTGCTAGACCTCCTAGCGGGGGCCAAGAGACCCAGTACTTC. This sequence encodes CSARPPSGGQETQYF.

This clonotype occurred many times. The J gene is TRBJ1-2, the V gene TRBV19, with D uncertain. The CDR3 spans 15 residues. V lost 6 bases and J lost 6, with 20 bases in between. Germline loops: CDR1 LNHDA, CDR2 SQIVND (reference sequence). The CDR3 protein is CASRVNRAPSDGYTF. The CDR3 region has the DNA TGTGCCAGTAGGGTCAATCGGGCACCATCAGATGGCTACACCTTC.

This clonotype has at least ten counts. V and J are TRBV9 and TRBJ2-5; D is unresolved. Trimming took 0 bases from V and 5 from J, leaving 11 bases between them. Germline CDR1 is SGDLS and CDR2 is YYNGEE. The CDR3 spans 14 residues. The chain's CDR3 is CASSVAPQGETQYF. The CDR3 DNA reads TGTGCCAGCAGCGTAGCACCCCAAGGCGAGACCCAGTACTTC.

The table lists this clonotype with a few counts. V and J are TRBV12-3 or TRBV12-4 and TRBJ1-1, with D possibly TRBD1 on 5 matching bases. CDR3 length: 17 residues. CDR3 amino acids: CASGLVRGTPRWTEAFF. The CDR3 DNA follows: TGTGCTAGTGGTTTGGTTCGTGGGACGCCGAGGTGGACTGAAGCTTTCTTT.

The chain uses TRBV7-3 and TRBJ1-6; D is unclear. The CDR3 is made up of 16 amino acids. Trimming cost V 3 bases and J 5 bases, with 14 bases left between them. Per germline, CDR1 SGHTA and CDR2 FQGTGA. The CDR3 here is CASSFGTSGDNSPLHF. Written as DNA, the CDR3 is TGTGCCAGCAGCTTTGGCACTAGCGGGGATAATTCACCCCTCCACTTT.

V gene TRBV25-1 combines with J gene TRBJ2-5; D tentatively reads TRBD1 or TRBD2 (5 bases each). Between the trimmed V and J ends, which lost 4 bases and 0 bases, there was a span of 12 bases. This CDR3 comprises 15 residues. CDR1 is MGHDK, CDR2 SYGVNS, per germline. The CDR3 sequence is CASSGGGVNQETQYF. The CDR3 region has the DNA TGTGCCAGCAGTGGTGGGGGAGTGAACCAAGAGACCCAGTACTTC. The full variable domain, its missing parts supplied by reference TRBV25-1 and TRBJ2-5, is EADIYQTPRYLVIGTGKKITLECSQTMGHDKMYWYQQDPGMELHLIHYSYGVNSTEKGDLSSESTVSRIRTEHFPLTLESARPSHTSQYLCASSGGGVNQETQYFGPGTRLLVL.

The rearrangement links TRBV29-1 to TRBJ2-1; TRBD1 aligns across 7 bases. V lost 7 bases and J lost 2; bases outside the gene matches: 2. Germline lookup yields CDR1 SQVTM and CDR2 ANQGSEA. The CDR3 sequence is 12 residues long. The CDR3 DNA reads as TGCAGCGCAGGGACAGCCTACAATGAGCAGTTCTTC. This sequence encodes CSAGTAYNEQFF.

This clonotype showed up many times. This chain uses TRBV25-1 with TRBJ2-5; the D gene is possibly TRBD2 (5 bases). CDR1 and CDR2 from the germline V gene are MGHDK and SYGVNS. CDR3 size: 15 residues. Trimming removed 0 bases at V and 4 bases at J, with 12 bases between. For the CDR3, the DNA is TGTGCCAGCAGTGAATATCGAGGGTTTGGAGAGACCCAGTACTTC. Its translation is CASSEYRGFGETQYF. Combining the CDR3 with reference TRBV25-1 and TRBJ2-5 gives the whole variable domain EADIYQTPRYLVIGTGKKITLECSQTMGHDKMYWYQQDPGMELHLIHYSYGVNSTEKGDLSSESTVSRIRTEHFPLTLESARPSHTSQYLCASSEYRGFGETQYFGPGTRLLVL.

This clonotype has ten or more counts. The CDR3: CAISEKNTIYF. CDR3 bases: TGTGCCATCAGTGAAAAGAACACCATATATTTT. V and J are TRBV10-3 and TRBJ1-3; unclear D gene. CDR1 ENHRY and CDR2 SYGVKD come from the germline V gene. V shed 3 bases and J shed 7 bases, with 4 bases lying between them. The CDR3 runs 11 residues.

This sequence joins TRBV9 and TRBJ1-2; a weak D match, TRBD1 (5 bases). The CDR3 consists of 13 residues. Germline CDR1 is SGDLS and CDR2 is YYNGEE. Deletions cut 0 bases from V and 7 bases from J, with 10 bases between. CDR3 in amino acids: CASSVAVGRGYTF. In DNA, the CDR3 is TGTGCCAGCAGCGTAGCGGTGGGACGTGGCTACACCTTC.

This clonotype was found many times. The chain employs TRBV14 and TRBJ2-5; D is unresolved. Trimming cost V 1 base and J 2 bases, with 5 bases left between them. The CDR3 extends over 13 amino acids. Germline lookup yields CDR1 SGHDN and CDR2 FVKESK. CDR3 residues: CASSQGLQETQYF. The CDR3 DNA sequence: TGTGCCAGCAGCCAAGGCCTTCAAGAGACCCAGTACTTC.

CDR3 nucleotide sequence: TGTGCCAGTGCTGGCCGAAGGGGAGAGACCCAGTACTTC. Its translation: CASAGRRGETQYF. This sequence joins TRBV19 and TRBJ2-5; weak D call: TRBD1 (5 bases). The CDR3 consists of 13 residues. CDR1 and CDR2 from the germline V gene are LNHDA and SQIVND (reference sequence). V lost 8 bases and J 4 bases, leaving 14 bases between the germline ends.

CDR3 loop: CARQKAFF. CDR3 nucleotide sequence: TGTGCCAGACAGAAAGCTTTCTTT. This sequence joins TRBV25-1 and TRBJ1-1, with D unclear. Trimming removed 9 bases from V and 9 bases from J, with 5 bases in between. Germline CDR1 is MGHDK and CDR2 is SYGVNS. CDR3 length equals 8 residues.